The 21 T cell receptor beta chains below all came from one sample that was sequenced in a study of cytomegalovirus exposure and HLA in healthy donors listed by TCRdb under 2017. Library preparation was by the immunoSEQ multiplex PCR assay. This is the immuneACCESS table as TCRdb keeps it, with only in-frame sequences that have V and J called. A part of the clones is gone; compared with another copy, unresolved V genes explain less than half, and the rest is unexplained. This sample gives about 220,000 clones in total; around nine tenths of them show up just once. 2.6% of the sample lies in the top ten. Sequencing was done on a sample of PBMCs. The receptors derive from a young man in good health and CMV-seronegative.

The chain carries TRBV29-1 and TRBJ2-3; TRBD2 aligns across 10 bases. CDR1 is SQVTM, CDR2 ANQGSEA, per germline. This CDR3 comprises 14 residues. V was clipped by 8 bases and J by 1 base; unmatched bases: 6. The CDR3 sequence: CSSKGTSGTDTQYF. DNA of the CDR3: TGCAGCTCCAAGGGGACTAGCGGCACAGATACGCAGTATTTT.

This rearrangement joins TRBV10-3 to TRBJ2-7; D is perhaps TRBD1 (6 bases). The CDR3 sequence is 12 residues long. V lost 10 bases and J 1 base, leaving 11 bases between the germline ends. Germline V gene sequence: CDR1 ENHRY, CDR2 SYGVKD. The CDR3 bases are TGTGCCACTTCGACAGGATCCTACGAGCAGTACTTC. Protein sequence: CATSTGSYEQYF.

The chain employs TRBV11-2 and TRBJ1-1; D is uncertain. V lost 1 base and J 2 bases, leaving 23 bases between the germline ends. From germline, CDR1 is SGHAT and CDR2 FQNNGV. This CDR3 has 19 residues. CDR3 nucleotide sequence: TGTGCCAGCAGCTTAGCCCGTGGGAAAGAGGGTCATTATAACACTGAAGCTTTCTTT. Encoded protein: CASSLARGKEGHYNTEAFF.

This chain links TRBV5-6 with TRBJ2-1, with TRBD1 matching 7 bases. This CDR3 spans 14 amino acids. Per germline, CDR1 SGHDT and CDR2 YYEEEE. The junction had 8 bases not matched to a gene; V was cut back by 4 bases and J by 7 bases. The CDR3 region has the DNA TGTGCCAGCAGCATCGAACTCAGGGGGAATGAGCAGTTCTTC. It translates to CASSIELRGNEQFF.

This chain uses TRBV28 with TRBJ1-5, with 7 bases that match TRBD1. V gave up 6 bases and J gave up 2 bases; unmatched junction bases: 10. Germline CDR1 is MDHEN and CDR2 is SYDVKM. The CDR3 contains 16 residues. Here the CDR3 reads CASSLILGQGNQPQHF. The CDR3, as DNA: TGTGCCAGCAGCCTTATTCTAGGACAGGGCAATCAGCCCCAGCATTTT.

Written as DNA, the CDR3 is TGTGCCAGCAGCTTAGATGGGGCCCTGAACACTGAAGCTTTCTTT. Translated: CASSLDGALNTEAFF. This chain links TRBV7-3 with TRBJ1-1; weak D call: TRBD1 (5 bases). V was clipped by 2 bases and J by 0 bases, with 10 bases between them. Germline-derived CDR1 and CDR2 are SGHTA and FQGTGA. This CDR3 has 15 residues.

This clone was counted between two and nine times. The chain is built from TRBV7-9 and TRBJ1-6, with 8 nucleotides matching TRBD1. CDR3 length: 13 residues. Germline assignment: CDR1 SEHNR and CDR2 FQNEAQ (reference sequence). After removal of 5 bases from V and 13 bases from J, the junction contained 7 bases not matched to a gene. CDR3: CASSRQGLRPLHF. The CDR3 DNA is TGTGCCAGCAGCCGACAGGGGTTGAGGCCCCTCCACTTT.

The chain is built from TRBV10-1 and TRBJ1-2, with D unclear. CDR3 length equals 13 residues. Trimming removed 0 bases from V and 6 bases from J, with 8 bases in between. CDR1 is WNHNN and CDR2 is SYGVQD in the germline V gene (reference sequence). The CDR3 here is CASSESGGNGYTF. CDR3 DNA sequence: TGCGCCAGCAGTGAGTCAGGAGGGAATGGCTACACCTTC.

The gene calls are TRBV28 and TRBJ2-2, with TRBD1 matching 7 bases. Germline values: CDR1 MDHEN, CDR2 SYDVKM. The trim removed 5 bases at V and 1 base at J, leaving 4 bases unmatched. The CDR3 consists of 15 residues. CDR3 nucleotide sequence: TGTGCCAGCAGTGACAGGGATGAGAACACCGGGGAGCTGTTTTTT. Translating it yields CASSDRDENTGELFF.

V is TRBV11-2 and J is TRBJ2-7, with 9 bases aligning to TRBD2. The V and J ends lost 6 bases and 9 bases, in that order; junction bases with no gene match: 18. The CDR3 has 16 amino acids. Germline CDR1 and CDR2: SGHAT and FQNNGV. CDR3 coding DNA: TGTGCCAGCAGGACCCTGAAGGGGCTAGCGGGGTGGAGGCAGTACTTC. Protein: CASRTLKGLAGWRQYF.

The chain employs TRBV20-1 and TRBJ2-7, with D tentatively TRBD1 (5 bases). V shed 2 bases and J shed 5 bases, with 7 bases lying between them. Germline CDR1 reads DFQATT; CDR2 reads SNEGSKA (reference sequence). This CDR3 region has 11 residues. CDR3 sequence reads: CSARQGHEQYF. The DNA of the CDR3 is TGCAGTGCTAGACAGGGCCACGAGCAGTACTTC.

V and J are TRBV2 and TRBJ2-7; D remains ambiguous. Germline values: CDR1 SNHLY, CDR2 FYNNEI. The V end lost 7 bases, the J end lost 2 bases, and 12 bases lay between the germline ends. The CDR3 totals 13 residues. The DNA for the CDR3 is TGTGCCAGCATTAGCCTTTTTGCCTACGAGCAGTACTTC. It translates to CASISLFAYEQYF.

The chain's CDR3 is CASSQEYRTDYNSPLHF. CDR3 sequence (DNA): TGCGCCAGCAGCCAAGAGTACCGGACTGACTATAATTCACCCCTCCACTTT. This chain uses TRBV4-1 with TRBJ1-6; D gene uncertain. The CDR3 consists of 17 residues. Trimming removed 0 bases at V and 3 bases at J, with 12 bases between. Germline CDR1 and CDR2: MGHRA and YSYEKL.

The chain couples TRBV7-2 to TRBJ1-5; D perhaps matches TRBD1 (5 bases). The CDR3 extends over 14 amino acids. Trimming removed 5 bases from V and 5 bases from J, with 13 bases in between. Germline CDR1 and CDR2: SGHTA and FQGNSA. CDR3 DNA sequence: TGTGCCAGCAGCCCAGGGCGGGGCCATCAGCCCCAGCATTTT. Protein product: CASSPGRGHQPQHF.

The V and J genes are TRBV4-1 and TRBJ2-7; 13 bases match TRBD2. Germline CDR1 and CDR2: MGHRA and YSYEKL. V shed 6 bases and J 1 base; nucleotides not matched to a gene: 3. The CDR3 length is 15 residues. CDR3 loop: CASRLLAGGSYEQYF. The CDR3 DNA follows: TGCGCCAGCAGGTTACTAGCGGGGGGGTCCTACGAGCAGTACTTC.

In regard to this clone: At the DNA level, this CDR3 is encoded by other sequences in the same sample as well. This chain links TRBV18 with TRBJ2-7, with 8 bases that match TRBD1. J lost 3 bases, V lost 3 bases, and 4 bases had no gene match. The germline V gene has CDR1 KGHSH and CDR2 LQKENI. The CDR3 spans 14 residues. The CDR3 sequence is CASSPGTGDYEQYF. The CDR3 coding sequence is TGTGCCAGCTCACCCGGGACAGGAGACTACGAGCAGTACTTC.

This chain links TRBV29-1 with TRBJ2-7; possibly TRBD1 for D (6 bases). Germline CDR1 is SQVTM and CDR2 is ANQGSEA. This CDR3 has 13 residues. Trimming removed 3 bases at V and 4 bases at J, with 13 bases between. The CDR3 coding sequence is TGCAGCGTTGAGACTGGACAGCCTTACGAGCAGTACTTC. Its protein product is CSVETGQPYEQYF.

CDR3 amino acids: CASSVEASGSDEQFF. DNA for the CDR3: TGTGCCAGCAGCGTAGAGGCTAGCGGGAGTGATGAGCAGTTCTTC. V gene TRBV9 combines with J gene TRBJ2-1, with TRBD2 identical over 10 bases. CDR1 and CDR2 from the germline V gene are SGDLS and YYNGEE. This CDR3 region has 15 residues. The V and J ends lost 0 bases and 8 bases, in that order; junction bases with no gene match: 5.

The chain joins TRBV5-1 to TRBJ1-4; D is possibly TRBD1 (5 bases). The germline V and J ends were trimmed by 4 bases and 4 bases, with 17 bases remaining between them. This CDR3 spans 16 amino acids. Germline V lookup: CDR1 SGHRS, CDR2 YFSETQ. The CDR3 reads CASSLDIQGYNEKLFF. CDR3 DNA sequence: TGCGCCAGCAGCCTTGATATCCAGGGCTATAATGAAAAACTGTTTTTT.

The chain has TRBV2 and TRBJ1-1; no clear D gene. CDR3 size: 14 residues. Germline CDR1 is SNHLY and CDR2 is FYNNEI. Trimming took 1 base from V and 4 from J, leaving 10 bases between them. CDR3 nucleotide sequence: TGTGCCAGCAGTGAAGGTTTCAAATCCACTGAAGCTTTCTTT. As protein: CASSEGFKSTEAFF.

The genes are TRBV7-8 and TRBJ2-1; 10 nucleotides line up with TRBD1. This CDR3 region has 15 residues. J was trimmed by 9 bases and V by 6 bases; bases with no gene match: 11. Germline CDR1 is SGHVS and CDR2 is FQNEAQ. The CDR3: CASRATGGALGEQFF. Written as DNA, the CDR3 is TGTGCCAGCAGGGCGACAGGGGGCGCTCTCGGTGAGCAGTTCTTC.